These 26 T cell receptor beta chains share one sample of origin, sequenced in a study of tumor-infiltrating lymphocytes in primary liver carcinoma (dated by TCRdb to 2017 to 2019). Without any cell sorting, total RNA and DNA were co-extracted from around 18-30 mg of bulk tissue using the AllPrep DNA/RNA mini kit. TCRdb names Illumina HiSeq 2500 as the instrument used. TCRbeta-specific cDNA was reverse-transcribed from about 500 ng total RNA using a constant-region primer and ProtoScript II reverse transcriptase. TCRbeta libraries were built with three nested multiplex PCR rounds, a slightly modified ARM-PCR procedure. Multiplex TRBV1-TRBV30 forward primers and a Cbeta reverse primer were used in the first two PCR rounds, each of which was run for approximately 9 cycles. Using fastp trimming at Q25 and MiXCR clonotype assembly, TCRdb reanalyzed the public sequencing data and kept in-frame beta chains. Each entry merges the rows of one CDR3 protein and shows their most common DNA and genes. This sample has roughly 91,000 distinct CDR3 sequences in its table, and 55% to 75% of those were observed once. About 9.2% of the sample rests with the top ten.

The specimen sequenced was liver tumor tissue from sampling region 5. The cell subset or site label for this specimen denotes: tumor region T5, tumor centre. These receptors all come from an older woman with primary liver carcinoma and hepatitis B virus infection.

Regarding this clonotype: A junction end diverges from the germline sequence, so it may reflect a read error. V gene TRBV11-2 combines with J gene TRBJ2-3, with 7 bases lining up with TRBD2. CDR3 size: 15 residues. The germline CDR1 and CDR2 sequences are SGHAT and FQNNGV. CDR3: CTSRPSATSIDTQYF. Here the CDR3 DNA reads TGTACAAGCAGGCCCTCTGCGACTAGCATAGATACGCAGTATTTT. The whole variable domain, filled in from reference TRBV11-2 and TRBJ2-3, reads EAGVAQSPRYKIIEKRQSVAFWCNPISGHATLYWYQQILGQGPKLLIQFQNNGVVDDSQLPKDRFSAERLKGVDSTLKIQPAKLEDSAVYLCTSRPSATSIDTQYFGPGTRLTVL.

This clonotype was observed a single time. One junction end does not reproduce the germline sequence, and a read error may be involved. The chain employs TRBV29-1 and TRBJ1-2, with D unclear. Per germline, CDR1 SQVTM and CDR2 ANQGSEA. CDR3 length equals 11 residues. In nucleotides, the CDR3 is TGCCGCGTTGAGGTTAACTATGGCCACACCTTC. Protein sequence: CRVEVNYGHTF.

The genes are TRBV6-1 and TRBJ2-7; D is possibly TRBD1 (6 bases). The CDR3 spans 15 residues. The ends were cut back, 1 base at V and 12 bases at J, with 22 bases in the middle. Germline CDR1 reads MNHNS; CDR2 reads SASEGT. CDR3 sequence reads: CASSEEEVGGNESYF. For the CDR3, the DNA is TGTGCCAGCAGTGAAGAGGAAGTAGGGGGAAACGAGTCGTACTTC.

About this clonotype itself: A junction boundary mismatches the germline segment, possibly from a read error. The chain combines TRBV7-8 with TRBJ2-1; maybe TRBD2 (6 bases). Germline CDR1 reads SGHVS; CDR2 reads FQNEAQ. This CDR3 has 17 residues. In DNA, the CDR3 is TGTGTCAGCAGCTTCGGTTCCGGGATTAGCGGTTACAATGAGCAGTTCTTC. It codes for CVSSFGSGISGYNEQFF.

This clonotype is termed medium-sized. The chain carries TRBV11-2 and TRBJ1-6, with D possibly TRBD1 on 5 matching bases. The germline CDR1 and CDR2 sequences are SGHAT and FQNNGV. The length of the CDR3 is 13 residues. The V gene lost 8 bases and the J gene lost 4 bases, with 9 bases spanning the gap. CDR3 sequence: CASRGGYNSPLHF. CDR3 in DNA: TGTGCCAGCCGCGGGGGGTATAATTCACCCCTCCACTTT. Full variable domain (rest looked up from reference TRBV11-2 and TRBJ1-6): EAGVAQSPRYKIIEKRQSVAFWCNPISGHATLYWYQQILGQGPKLLIQFQNNGVVDDSQLPKDRFSAERLKGVDSTLKIQPAKLEDSAVYLCASRGGYNSPLHFGNGTRLTVT.

This clonotype was found once. Relative to the germline gene, one junction end is altered; a read error may explain this. The V call is TRBV5-1, the J call TRBJ2-7; D perhaps matches TRBD1 (5 bases). The CDR3 runs 12 residues. Germline V gene data show CDR1 as SGHRS and CDR2 as YFSETQ. The CDR3 DNA follows: TGCGGCAGCAGCTTGGACATGTACGAGCAGTACTTC. This sequence encodes CGSSLDMYEQYF.

This clonotype was picked up many times. The chain recombines TRBV29-1 with TRBJ2-3; 10 bases line up with TRBD1. V lost 5 bases, J lost 2 bases, and 7 bases stayed unmatched. The CDR3 extends over 15 amino acids. Germline V gene data show CDR1 as SQVTM and CDR2 as ANQGSEA. The CDR3 bases are TGCAGCGTTCAGATGGGACAGGGGCTCACAGATACGCAGTATTTT. Amino acids: CSVQMGQGLTDTQYF.

In regard to this clonotype: A much more abundant neighbour one base away suggests this may be a read error. Here the CDR3 omits its conserved ending phenylalanine or tryptophan, so a read error is the likely source. The J gene is TRBJ2-5, the V gene TRBV7-9; 7 nucleotides agree with TRBD1. Trimming cost V 0 bases and J 5 bases; bases outside gene matches: 3. There are 14 residues in the CDR3. Germline V lookup: CDR1 SEHNR, CDR2 FQNEAQ (reference sequence). In DNA, the CDR3 is TGTGCCAGCAGCTTAGCAGGGGGCAGGGAGACCCAGTACCTC. Its protein product is CASSLAGGRETQYL.

This clonotype has only one observation. Compared with germline, one end of the junction differs, possibly owing to a read error. This chain joins TRBV11-2 and TRBJ2-1; weak D call: TRBD1 (6 bases). Judging by the DNA end, TRBJ2-7 fits better; the J call may be wrong. The CDR3 extends over 16 amino acids. From germline, CDR1 is SGHAT and CDR2 FQNNGV. The CDR3 coding sequence is TGTGCCAACAGCTTAGTAACAGGGAGCTCCTACAATAAGCAGTACTTC. Protein sequence: CANSLVTGSSYNKQYF.

At least ten counts were recorded for this clonotype. Here the CDR3 DNA reads TGTGCCAGCAGCCAAGATTTCGCCGGTGTGGGAGCTTTCTTT. Its translation: CASSQDFAGVGAFF. The chain links TRBV14 to TRBJ1-1, with D uncertain. The CDR3 is 14 residues long. The V gene lost 0 bases and the J gene lost 10 bases, with 15 bases spanning the gap. Germline V gives CDR1 SGHDN, CDR2 FVKESK.

Turning to this clonotype: Mismatch with germline at one junction end may stem from a read error. The V gene is TRBV6-1, the J gene TRBJ1-3; 10 nucleotides match TRBD1. The CDR3 length is 15 residues. CDR1 is MNHNS, CDR2 SASEGT, per germline. The CDR3, as DNA: TGTGCCAACAGTGAAGCTGAGGACAGGGGGAACACCATATATTTT. This codes for CANSEAEDRGNTIYF.

About this clonotype: At one end, the junction sequence differs from germline, possibly due to a read error. V usage is TRBV28 and J usage is TRBJ2-2; D may be TRBD1 (6 bases). This CDR3 spans 13 amino acids. Germline CDR1 is MDHEN and CDR2 is SYDVKM. The CDR3 coding sequence is TGTGCCAGTTTTCAGGGGAACACCGGGGAGCTGCTTTTT. It is translated as CASFQGNTGELLF.

This clonotype was recorded at least ten times. J is TRBJ2-7 and V is TRBV28; the D gene is possibly TRBD1 (6 bases). Germline V gene sequence: CDR1 MDHEN, CDR2 SYDVKM. Trimming removed 7 bases at V and 2 bases at J, with 12 bases between. This CDR3 region has 13 residues. The CDR3 bases are TGTGCCAGCATACGAGGACAGCCCTACGAGCAGTACTTC. It codes for CASIRGQPYEQYF.

With regard to this clonotype: Germline and junction disagree at one end, which may indicate a read error. The chain employs TRBV11-1 and TRBJ2-7; perhaps TRBD2 as D (6 bases). Germline loops: CDR1 SGHAT, CDR2 FQDESV (reference sequence). The CDR3 is made up of 15 amino acids. CDR3 region: CASSWGGTRTYKQYF. Written as DNA, the CDR3 is TGTGCTAGCAGCTGGGGCGGGACGAGGACCTACAAACAGTACTTC. Full variable domain (outside the CDR3, taken from reference TRBV11-1 and TRBJ2-7): EAEVAQSPRYKITEKSQAVAFWCDPISGHATLYWYRQILGQGPELLVQFQDESVVDDSQLPKDRFSAERLKGVDSTLKIQPAELGDSAMYLCASSWGGTRTYKQYFGPGTRLTVT.

In this sample, this clonotype turned up many times. The chain recombines TRBV7-8 with TRBJ2-4; 7 bases line up with TRBD2. The CDR3 extends over 16 amino acids. V lost 0 bases to trimming and J lost 6 bases; unmatched junction nucleotides: 8. Per the germline V gene, CDR1 is SGHVS and CDR2 is FQNEAQ. CDR3 in amino acids: CASSLAATGGTNIQYF. Written as DNA, the CDR3 is TGTGCCAGCAGCTTAGCGGCCACGGGGGGAACAAACATTCAGTACTTC.

As concerns this clonotype: Compared with germline, one end of the junction differs, possibly owing to a read error. The J gene is TRBJ2-5, the V gene TRBV5-4; 8 bases fit TRBD2. CDR1 SGHNT and CDR2 YYREEE come from the germline V gene (reference sequence). The CDR3 covers 14 residues. CDR3 bases: TGTGCCAGCAGCTTGGCCGAGGAGCGGGAGACCCAATACTTC. It is translated as CASSLAEERETQYF.

On this clonotype itself: It may be a read error: a sequence one base away is much more abundant. V usage is TRBV14 and J usage is TRBJ2-1; tentative D call: TRBD1 (6 bases). Germline V gives CDR1 SGHDN, CDR2 FVKESK. The CDR3 sequence is 15 residues long. The CDR3 here is CASSQAGASYNVQFF. CDR3 DNA sequence: TGTGCCAGCAGCCAAGCAGGGGCGTCCTACAATGTGCAGTTCTTC.

This clonotype was counted many times. The gene calls are TRBV12-3 or TRBV12-4 and TRBJ2-1, with TRBD2 as a possible D gene (5 bases). V shed 7 bases and J shed 6 bases, with 13 bases lying between them. CDR3 length equals 13 residues. The CDR3 sequence is CASTPLGGNEQFF. CDR3 DNA: TGTGCCAGCACCCCACTAGGAGGCAATGAGCAGTTCTTC.

This chain links TRBV5-1 with TRBJ2-1, with 9 bases identical to TRBD2. The CDR3 is 17 residues long. The germline gives CDR1 SGHRS, CDR2 YFSETQ. V trimming: 0 bases; J trimming: 7 bases; junction bases outside the gene matches: 11. CDR3 coding DNA: TGCGCCAGCAGCTTGGAGCGTAGCGGGAGCGCGGCGAATGAGCAGTTCTTC. Amino acid sequence: CASSLERSGSAANEQFF. Full variable domain (outside the CDR3, taken from reference TRBV5-1 and TRBJ2-1): KAGVTQTPRYLIKTRGQQVTLSCSPISGHRSVSWYQQTPGQGLQFLFEYFSETQRNKGNFPGRFSGRQFSNSRSEMNVSTLELGDSALYLCASSLERSGSAANEQFFGPGTRLTVL.

This sequence joins TRBV29-1 and TRBJ2-5; D assignment may be TRBD1 or TRBD2 (5 bases each). Germline V lookup: CDR1 SQVTM, CDR2 ANQGSEA. The V end lost 2 bases, the J end lost 0 bases, and 13 bases lay between the germline ends. The CDR3 has 15 amino acids. In DNA, the CDR3 is TGCAGCGTTGAATGGAGGTGGGGGAACCAAGAGACCCAGTACTTC. Translation: CSVEWRWGNQETQYF.

As to this clonotype: At one of its ends the junction is not consistent with the germline gene, which may arise from a read error. The V and J genes are TRBV11-3 and TRBJ2-1; D gene uncertain. The germline CDR1 and CDR2 sequences are SGHNT and YENEEA. The CDR3 has 13 residues. The CDR3 region is CASTAGRYNEQFF. CDR3 nucleotide sequence: TGTGCCAGCACTGCCGGGCGCTACAATGAGCAGTTTTTC. The entire variable domain, with the rest obtained from reference TRBV11-3 and TRBJ2-1, is as follows: EAGVVQSPRYKIIEKKQPVAFWCNPISGHNTLYWYLQNLGQGPELLIRYENEEAVDDSQLPKDRFSAERLKGVDSTLKIQPAELGDSAVYLCASTAGRYNEQFFGPGTRLTVL.

On this clonotype: At one end the junction does not follow the germline gene, possibly because of a read error. The J gene is TRBJ1-2, the V gene TRBV5-1; a weak D match, TRBD1 (6 bases). Germline V lookup: CDR1 SGHRS, CDR2 YFSETQ. The CDR3 has 14 residues. CDR3 loop: CASSPRTANYGYIF. The CDR3 DNA follows: TGCGCCAGCAGCCCAAGGACAGCTAACTATGGCTACATCTTC.

About this clonotype: A read error is possible here, since a much larger clone lies one base away. This chain links TRBV7-8 with TRBJ1-1; D unresolved. Per the germline V gene, CDR1 is SGHVS and CDR2 is FQNEAQ. CDR3 length: 13 amino acids. CDR3 nucleotides: TGTGTCAGCCAACCCGTAAGAAACACTGAAGCTTTCTTT. This sequence encodes CVSQPVRNTEAFF.

DNA of the CDR3: TGTGCCAGCAGCCTGACTAGCGGGACGAGCACAGATACGCAGTATTTT. Translated: CASSLTSGTSTDTQYF. This chain links TRBV2 with TRBJ2-3; 11 bases match TRBD2. Looked up from germline, CDR1 is SNHLY and CDR2 is FYNNEI. This CDR3 contains 16 residues. V shed 6 bases and J 0 bases; nucleotides not matched to a gene: 5.

CDR3: CASTQRQSYGYTF. The CDR3 DNA sequence: TGTGCCAGCACTCAAAGACAGTCCTATGGCTACACCTTC. V is TRBV14 and J is TRBJ1-2, with a weak D call TRBD1 (5 bases). The CDR3 sequence is 13 residues long. The germline V and J ends were trimmed by 7 bases and 4 bases, with 13 bases remaining between them. In germline, CDR1 is SGHDN, CDR2 FVKESK. The whole variable domain, filled in from reference TRBV14 and TRBJ1-2, reads EAGVTQFPSHSVIEKGQTVTLRCDPISGHDNLYWYRRVMGKEIKFLLHFVKESKQDESGMPNNRFLAERTGGTYSTLKVQPAELEDSGVYFCASTQRQSYGYTFGSGTRLTVV.

At least ten counts were recorded for this clonotype. This chain uses TRBV29-1 with TRBJ1-1; 8 bases match TRBD1. The CDR3 covers 13 residues. V dropped 6 bases and J dropped 3; count of bases not matched to a gene: 6. Germline CDR1 SQVTM, CDR2 ANQGSEA. As DNA, the CDR3 is TGCAGCGTCAAACAGGGGGACGACACTGAAGCTTTCTTT. Its translation is CSVKQGDDTEAFF. Using reference TRBV29-1 and TRBJ1-1 for the parts outside the CDR3, the full variable domain is SAVISQKPSRDICQRGTSLTIQCQVDSQVTMMFWYRQQPGQSLTLIATANQGSEATYESGFVIDKFPISRPNLTFSTLTVSNMSPEDSSIYLCSVKQGDDTEAFFGQGTRLTVV.